This TCR beta chain was recovered during a study of blood T cells in healthy people across ages. Study outcomes and limitations: Strongly correlated with naive T cell percentage was TCR beta diversity.

With respect to this clonotype: Its antigen is as yet unknown. Its ends do not fully match the called genes, so a read error is possible.

Primers used in a second PCR of roughly 6 to 12 cycles were a sample-barcoded 5' primer and a J-beta primer mix. MiXCR was run by TCRdb on the 5' RACE reads, yielding one entry per CDR3 protein. The sample yields 650,000 to 900,000 distinct CDR3 sequences, 62% seen once. The donors, healthy Caucasians from Russia, were aged roughly 6 to 100. Germline lookup yields CDR1 SGDLS and CDR2 YYNGEE. CDR3 length: 15 residues. The specimen sequenced was blood. This TCR derives from a man younger than 45 in good health. This rearrangement joins TRBV9 to TRBJ2-4; 9 positions match TRBD2. The assigned J gene may be wrong: the sequence end matches TRBJ2-7 better. Here the CDR3 DNA reads TGTGCCAGCGGCGTAGGACTAGCGCCCGGAAACGAGCAGTACTTC. Translating gives CASGVGLAPGNEQYF.